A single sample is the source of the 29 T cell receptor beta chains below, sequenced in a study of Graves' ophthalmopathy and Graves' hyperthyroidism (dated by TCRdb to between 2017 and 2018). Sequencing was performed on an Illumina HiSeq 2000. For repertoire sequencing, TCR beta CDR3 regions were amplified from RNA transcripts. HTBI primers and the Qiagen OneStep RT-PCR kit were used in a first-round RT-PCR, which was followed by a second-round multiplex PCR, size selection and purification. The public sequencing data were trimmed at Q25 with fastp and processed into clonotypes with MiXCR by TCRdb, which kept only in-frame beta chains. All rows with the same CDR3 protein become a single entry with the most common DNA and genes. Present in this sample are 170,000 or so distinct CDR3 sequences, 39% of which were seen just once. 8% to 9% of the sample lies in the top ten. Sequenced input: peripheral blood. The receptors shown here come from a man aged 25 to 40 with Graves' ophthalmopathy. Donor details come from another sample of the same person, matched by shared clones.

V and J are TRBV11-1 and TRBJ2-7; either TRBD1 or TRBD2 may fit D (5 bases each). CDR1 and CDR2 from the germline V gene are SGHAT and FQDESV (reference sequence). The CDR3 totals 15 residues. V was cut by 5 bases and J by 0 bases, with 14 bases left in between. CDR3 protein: CASSPRDGDSYEQYF. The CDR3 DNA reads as TGTGCCAGCAGCCCCCGGGACGGGGACTCCTACGAGCAGTACTTC.

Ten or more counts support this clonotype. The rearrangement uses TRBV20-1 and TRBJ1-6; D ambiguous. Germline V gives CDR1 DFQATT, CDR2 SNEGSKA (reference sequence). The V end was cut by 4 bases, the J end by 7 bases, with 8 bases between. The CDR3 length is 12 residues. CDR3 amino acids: CSATGPNSPLHF. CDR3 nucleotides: TGCAGTGCTACTGGACCGAATTCACCCCTCCACTTT.

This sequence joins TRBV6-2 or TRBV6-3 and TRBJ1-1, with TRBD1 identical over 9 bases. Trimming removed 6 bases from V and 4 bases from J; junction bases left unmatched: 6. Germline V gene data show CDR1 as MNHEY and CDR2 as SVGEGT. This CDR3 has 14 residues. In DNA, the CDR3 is TGTGCCAGCAGCACAGGGGGCTGGGGCACTGAAGCTTTCTTT. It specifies CASSTGGWGTEAFF.

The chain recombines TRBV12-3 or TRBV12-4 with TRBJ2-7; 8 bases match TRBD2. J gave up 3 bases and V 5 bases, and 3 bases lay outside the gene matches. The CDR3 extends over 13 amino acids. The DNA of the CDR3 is TGTGCCAGCAGTCCGCTAGCGGGCTACGAGCAGTACTTC. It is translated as CASSPLAGYEQYF.

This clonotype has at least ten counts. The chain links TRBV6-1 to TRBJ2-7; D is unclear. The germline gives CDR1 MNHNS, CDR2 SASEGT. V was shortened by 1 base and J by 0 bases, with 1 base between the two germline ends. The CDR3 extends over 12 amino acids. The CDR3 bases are TGTGCCAGCAGTGAAGTCTCCTACGAGCAGTACTTC. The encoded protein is CASSEVSYEQYF.

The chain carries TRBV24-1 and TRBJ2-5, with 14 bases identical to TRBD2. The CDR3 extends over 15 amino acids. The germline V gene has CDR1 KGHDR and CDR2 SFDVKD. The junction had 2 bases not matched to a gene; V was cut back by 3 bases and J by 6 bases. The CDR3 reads CATSDGTSGRKTQYF. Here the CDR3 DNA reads TGTGCCACCAGTGATGGGACTAGCGGGAGAAAGACCCAGTACTTC.

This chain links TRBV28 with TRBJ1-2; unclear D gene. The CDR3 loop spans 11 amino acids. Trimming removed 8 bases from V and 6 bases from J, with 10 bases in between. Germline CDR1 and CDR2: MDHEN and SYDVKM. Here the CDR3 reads CASGSPNGYTF. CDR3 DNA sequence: TGTGCCAGCGGTTCCCCAAATGGCTACACCTTC.

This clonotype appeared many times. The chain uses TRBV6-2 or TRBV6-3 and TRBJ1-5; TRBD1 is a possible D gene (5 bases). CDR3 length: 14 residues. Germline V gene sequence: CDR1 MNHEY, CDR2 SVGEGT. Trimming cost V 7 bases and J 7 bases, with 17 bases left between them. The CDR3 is CASTSVGGVQPQHF. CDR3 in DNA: TGTGCCAGCACATCGGTTGGGGGGGTACAGCCCCAGCATTTT.

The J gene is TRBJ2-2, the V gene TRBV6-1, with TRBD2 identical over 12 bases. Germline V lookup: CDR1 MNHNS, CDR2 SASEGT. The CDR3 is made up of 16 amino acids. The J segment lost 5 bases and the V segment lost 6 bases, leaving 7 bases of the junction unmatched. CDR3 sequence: CASSHGLAGPTGELFF. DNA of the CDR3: TGTGCCAGCAGCCACGGACTAGCGGGACCGACCGGGGAGCTGTTTTTT.

CDR3 region: CASSRSSAAFF. Here the CDR3 DNA reads TGTGCCAGCAGCCGTTCGTCCGCTGCTTTCTTT. The chain carries TRBV7-2 and TRBJ1-1; no clear D gene. V lost 5 bases and J 11 bases, leaving 12 bases between the germline ends. CDR1 SGHTA and CDR2 FQGNSA come from the germline V gene. This CDR3 spans 11 amino acids. Using reference TRBV7-2 and TRBJ1-1 for the parts outside the CDR3, the full variable domain is GAGVSQSPSNKVTEKGKDVELRCDPISGHTALYWYRQSLGQGLEFLIYFQGNSAPDKSGLPSDRFSAERTGGSVSTLTIQRTQQEDSAVYLCASSRSSAAFFGQGTRLTVV.

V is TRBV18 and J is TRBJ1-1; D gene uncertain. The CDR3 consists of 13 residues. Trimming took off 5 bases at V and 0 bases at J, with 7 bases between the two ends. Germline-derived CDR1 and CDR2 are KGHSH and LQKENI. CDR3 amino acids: CASSERLNTEAFF. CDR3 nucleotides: TGTGCCAGCTCAGAACGGCTGAACACTGAAGCTTTCTTT.

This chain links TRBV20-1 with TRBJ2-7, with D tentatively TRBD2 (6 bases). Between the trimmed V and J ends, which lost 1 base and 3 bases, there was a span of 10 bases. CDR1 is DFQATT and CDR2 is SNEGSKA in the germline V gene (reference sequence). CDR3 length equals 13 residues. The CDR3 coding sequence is TGCAGTGCTAGAGTTTCGCGGGACTACGAGCAGTACTTC. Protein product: CSARVSRDYEQYF.

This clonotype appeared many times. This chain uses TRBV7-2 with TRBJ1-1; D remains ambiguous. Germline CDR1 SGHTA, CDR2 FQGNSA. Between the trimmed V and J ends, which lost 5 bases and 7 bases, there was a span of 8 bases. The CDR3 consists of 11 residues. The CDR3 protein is CASSPGVEAFF. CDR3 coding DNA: TGTGCCAGCAGCCCGGGCGTTGAAGCTTTCTTT.

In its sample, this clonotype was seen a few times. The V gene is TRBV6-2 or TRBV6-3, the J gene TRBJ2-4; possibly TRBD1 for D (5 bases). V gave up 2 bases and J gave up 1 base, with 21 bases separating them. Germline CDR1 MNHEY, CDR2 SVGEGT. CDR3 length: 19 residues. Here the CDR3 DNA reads TGTGCCAGCAGTTACCCGCACCTCTTGGGGCTTTCGGCCAAAAACATTCAGTACTTC. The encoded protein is CASSYPHLLGLSAKNIQYF.

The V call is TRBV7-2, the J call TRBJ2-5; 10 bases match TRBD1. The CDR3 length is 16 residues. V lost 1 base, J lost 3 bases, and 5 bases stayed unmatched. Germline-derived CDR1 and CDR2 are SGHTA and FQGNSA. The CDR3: CASSLDLGTGEETQYF. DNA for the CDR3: TGTGCCAGCAGCTTAGATTTAGGGACAGGGGAAGAGACCCAGTACTTC.

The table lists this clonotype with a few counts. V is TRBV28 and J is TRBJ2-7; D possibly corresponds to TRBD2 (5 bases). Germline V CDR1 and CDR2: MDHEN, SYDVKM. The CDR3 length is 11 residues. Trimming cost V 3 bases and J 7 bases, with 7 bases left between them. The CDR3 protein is CASSFWEEQYF. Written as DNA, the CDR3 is TGTGCCAGCAGTTTTTGGGAGGAGCAGTACTTC.

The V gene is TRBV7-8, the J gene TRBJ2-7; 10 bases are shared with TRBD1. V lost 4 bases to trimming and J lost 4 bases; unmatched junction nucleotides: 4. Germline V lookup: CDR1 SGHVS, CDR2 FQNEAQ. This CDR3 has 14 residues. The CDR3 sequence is CASSYRDRGYEQYF. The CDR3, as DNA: TGTGCCAGCAGCTACCGGGACAGGGGTTACGAGCAGTACTTC.

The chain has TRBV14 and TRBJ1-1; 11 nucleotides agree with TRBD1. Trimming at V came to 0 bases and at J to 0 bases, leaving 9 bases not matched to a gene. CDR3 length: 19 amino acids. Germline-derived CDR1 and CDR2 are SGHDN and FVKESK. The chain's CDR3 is CASSQEWRPGQGVNTEAFF. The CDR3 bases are TGTGCCAGCAGCCAAGAATGGAGACCGGGACAGGGGGTGAACACTGAAGCTTTCTTT.

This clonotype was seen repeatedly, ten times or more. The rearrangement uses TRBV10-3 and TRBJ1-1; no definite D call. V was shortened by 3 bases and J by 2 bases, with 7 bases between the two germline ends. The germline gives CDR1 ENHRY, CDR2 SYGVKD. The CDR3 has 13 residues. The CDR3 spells CAISDSVNTEAFF. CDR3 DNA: TGTGCCATCAGTGACTCGGTTAACACTGAAGCTTTCTTT.

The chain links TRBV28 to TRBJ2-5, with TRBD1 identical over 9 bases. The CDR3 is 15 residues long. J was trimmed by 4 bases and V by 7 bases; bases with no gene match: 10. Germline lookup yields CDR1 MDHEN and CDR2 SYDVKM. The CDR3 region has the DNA TGTGCCAGCACTCGCCGGACAGGGGCCCCAGAGACCCAGTACTTC. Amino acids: CASTRRTGAPETQYF.

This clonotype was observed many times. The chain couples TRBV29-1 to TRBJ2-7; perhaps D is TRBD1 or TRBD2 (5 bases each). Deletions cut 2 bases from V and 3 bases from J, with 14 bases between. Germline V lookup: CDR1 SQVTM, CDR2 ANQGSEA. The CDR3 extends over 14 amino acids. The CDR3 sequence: CSVESGPAGYEQYF. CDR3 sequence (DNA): TGCAGCGTTGAATCGGGGCCGGCGGGCTACGAGCAGTACTTC.

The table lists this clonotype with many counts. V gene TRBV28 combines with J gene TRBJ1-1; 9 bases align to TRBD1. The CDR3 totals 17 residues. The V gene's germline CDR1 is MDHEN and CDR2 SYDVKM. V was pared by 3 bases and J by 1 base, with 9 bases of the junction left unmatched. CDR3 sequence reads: CASSFVTGGSTNTEAFF. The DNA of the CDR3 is TGTGCCAGCAGTTTTGTGACAGGGGGGTCGACGAACACTGAAGCTTTCTTT.

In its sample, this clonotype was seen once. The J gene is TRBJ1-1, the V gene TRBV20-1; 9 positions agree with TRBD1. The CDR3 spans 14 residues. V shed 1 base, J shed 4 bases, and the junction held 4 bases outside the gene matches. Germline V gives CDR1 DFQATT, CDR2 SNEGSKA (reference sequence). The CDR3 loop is CSARVGTGRTEAFF. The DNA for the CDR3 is TGCAGTGCTAGAGTCGGGACAGGGCGCACTGAAGCTTTCTTT.

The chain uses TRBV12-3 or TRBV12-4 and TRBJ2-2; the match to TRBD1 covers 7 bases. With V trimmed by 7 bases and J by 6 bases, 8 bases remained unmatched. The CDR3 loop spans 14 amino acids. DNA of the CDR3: TGTGCCAGCACTAGGACAGGCAGGTCCGGGGAGCTGTTTTTT. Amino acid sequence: CASTRTGRSGELFF.

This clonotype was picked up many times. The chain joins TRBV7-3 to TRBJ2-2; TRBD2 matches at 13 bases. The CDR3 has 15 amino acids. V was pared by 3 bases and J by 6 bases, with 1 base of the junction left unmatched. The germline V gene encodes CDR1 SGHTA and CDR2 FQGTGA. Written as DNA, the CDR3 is TGTGCCAGCAGCTTTGGACTAGCGGGGGCCGGGGAGCTGTTTTTT. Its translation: CASSFGLAGAGELFF.

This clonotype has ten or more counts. The CDR3 DNA follows: TGTGCCAGTAGTAGGTTTGGACCGGGACAGGGATTTCCTAGGGATGGCTACACCTTC. Translation: CASSRFGPGQGFPRDGYTF. The V gene is TRBV19, the J gene TRBJ1-2; 9 bases map to TRBD1. The CDR3 consists of 19 residues. With V trimmed by 4 bases and J by 6 bases, 21 bases remained unmatched. Germline CDR1 reads LNHDA; CDR2 reads SQIVND (reference sequence).

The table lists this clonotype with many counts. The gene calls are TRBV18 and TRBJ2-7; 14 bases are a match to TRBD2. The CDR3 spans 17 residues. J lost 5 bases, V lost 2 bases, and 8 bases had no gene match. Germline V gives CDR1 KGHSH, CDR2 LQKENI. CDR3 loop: CASSPGTSGSMYNEQYF. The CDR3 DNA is TGTGCCAGCTCACCAGGGACTAGCGGGAGTATGTACAACGAGCAGTACTTC.

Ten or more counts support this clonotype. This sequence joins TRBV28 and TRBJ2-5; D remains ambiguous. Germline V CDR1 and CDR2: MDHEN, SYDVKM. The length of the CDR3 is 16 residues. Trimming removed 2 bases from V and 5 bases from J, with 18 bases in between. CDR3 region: CASSLGSLMLRETQYF. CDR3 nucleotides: TGTGCCAGCAGTTTAGGTTCCCTCATGCTCCGGGAGACCCAGTACTTC.

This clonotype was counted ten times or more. CDR3 in DNA: TGTGCCAGCAGCCCTCCGGGACCTAACACCGGGGAGCTGTTTTTT. This sequence encodes CASSPPGPNTGELFF. The V and J genes are TRBV4-2 and TRBJ2-2; either TRBD1 or TRBD2 may supply D (5 bases each). Germline values: CDR1 LGHNA, CDR2 YNFKEQ. The V and J ends lost 4 bases and 2 bases respectively, with 11 bases between them. The CDR3 sequence is 15 residues long.